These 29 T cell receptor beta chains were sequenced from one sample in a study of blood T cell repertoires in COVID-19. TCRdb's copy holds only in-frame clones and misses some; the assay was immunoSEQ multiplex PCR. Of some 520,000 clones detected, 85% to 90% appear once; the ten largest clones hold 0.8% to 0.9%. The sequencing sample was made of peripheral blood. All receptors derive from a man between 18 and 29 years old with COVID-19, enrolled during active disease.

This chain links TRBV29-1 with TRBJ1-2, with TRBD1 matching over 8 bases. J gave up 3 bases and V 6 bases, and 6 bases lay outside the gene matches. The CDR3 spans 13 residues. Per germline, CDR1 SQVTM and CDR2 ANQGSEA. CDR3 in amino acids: CSVRDRQDYGYTF. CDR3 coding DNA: TGCAGCGTCCGGGACAGGCAAGACTATGGCTACACCTTC.

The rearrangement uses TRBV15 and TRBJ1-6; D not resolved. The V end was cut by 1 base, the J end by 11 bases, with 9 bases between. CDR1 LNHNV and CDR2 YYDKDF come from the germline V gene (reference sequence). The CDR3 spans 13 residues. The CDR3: CATSRGQAAPLHF. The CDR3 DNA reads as TGTGCCACCAGCAGAGGACAAGCGGCACCCCTCCACTTT.

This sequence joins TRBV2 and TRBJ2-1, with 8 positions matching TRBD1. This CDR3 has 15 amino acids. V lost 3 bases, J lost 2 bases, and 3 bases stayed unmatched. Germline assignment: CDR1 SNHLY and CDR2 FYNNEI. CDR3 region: CASSEGQATYNEQFF. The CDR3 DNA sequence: TGTGCCAGCAGTGAGGGACAGGCCACCTACAATGAGCAGTTCTTC.

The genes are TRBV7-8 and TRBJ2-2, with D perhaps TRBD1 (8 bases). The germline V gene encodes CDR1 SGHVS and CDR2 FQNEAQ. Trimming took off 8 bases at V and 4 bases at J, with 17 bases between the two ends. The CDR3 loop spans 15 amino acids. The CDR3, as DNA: TGTGCCAGCCGTGGGGAGGGGACAGGCACCGGGGAGCTGTTTTTT. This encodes CASRGEGTGTGELFF.

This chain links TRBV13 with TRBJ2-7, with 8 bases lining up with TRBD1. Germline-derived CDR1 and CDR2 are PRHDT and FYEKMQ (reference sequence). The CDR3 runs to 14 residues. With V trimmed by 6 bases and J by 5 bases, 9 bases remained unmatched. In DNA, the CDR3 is TGTGCCAGCAGTCTAGGACAGGGTCTCAACGAGCAGTACTTC. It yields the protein CASSLGQGLNEQYF.

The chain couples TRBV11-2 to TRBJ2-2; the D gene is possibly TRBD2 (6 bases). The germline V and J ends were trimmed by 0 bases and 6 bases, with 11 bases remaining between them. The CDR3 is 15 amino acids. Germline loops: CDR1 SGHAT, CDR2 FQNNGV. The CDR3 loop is CASSLDGWGAGELFF. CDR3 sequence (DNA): TGTGCCAGCAGCTTAGATGGCTGGGGGGCCGGGGAGCTGTTTTTT.

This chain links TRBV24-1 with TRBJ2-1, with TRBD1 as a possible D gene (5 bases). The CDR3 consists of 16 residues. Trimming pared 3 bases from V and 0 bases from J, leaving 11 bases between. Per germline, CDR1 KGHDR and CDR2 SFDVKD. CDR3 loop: CATSDQGPSSYNEQFF. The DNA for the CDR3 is TGTGCCACCAGTGATCAGGGCCCGAGCTCCTACAATGAGCAGTTCTTC.

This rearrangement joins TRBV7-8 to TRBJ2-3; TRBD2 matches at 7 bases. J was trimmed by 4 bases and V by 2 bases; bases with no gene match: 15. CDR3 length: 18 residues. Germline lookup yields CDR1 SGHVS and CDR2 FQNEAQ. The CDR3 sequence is CASSLMRVAGASADTQYF. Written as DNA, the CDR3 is TGTGCCAGCAGCTTAATGCGGGTTGCGGGAGCTTCCGCAGATACGCAGTATTTT. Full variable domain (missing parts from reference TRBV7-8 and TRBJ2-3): GAGVSQSPRYKVAKRGQDVALRCDPISGHVSLFWYQQALGQGPEFLTYFQNEAQLDKSGLPSDRFFAERPEGSVSTLKIQRTQQEDSAVYLCASSLMRVAGASADTQYFGPGTRLTVL.

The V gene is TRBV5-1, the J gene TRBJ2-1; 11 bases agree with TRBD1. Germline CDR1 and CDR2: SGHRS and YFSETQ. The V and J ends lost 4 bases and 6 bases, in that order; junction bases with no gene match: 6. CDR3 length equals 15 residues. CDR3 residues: CASSAFGTGGNEQFF. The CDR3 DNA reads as TGCGCCAGCAGCGCCTTCGGGACAGGGGGCAATGAGCAGTTCTTC.

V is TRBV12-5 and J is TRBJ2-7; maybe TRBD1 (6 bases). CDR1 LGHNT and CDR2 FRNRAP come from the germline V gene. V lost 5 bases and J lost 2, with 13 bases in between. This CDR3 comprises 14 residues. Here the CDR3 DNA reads TGTGCTAGTGGTCCCGACAGGTACCCCTACGAGCAGTACTTC. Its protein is CASGPDRYPYEQYF.

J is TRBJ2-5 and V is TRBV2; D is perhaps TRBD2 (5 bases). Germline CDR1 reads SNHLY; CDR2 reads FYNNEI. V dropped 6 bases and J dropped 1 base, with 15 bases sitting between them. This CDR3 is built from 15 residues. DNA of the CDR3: TGTGCCAGCAGGCATGAGACTACCTCCCAAGAGACCCAGTACTTC. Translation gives CASRHETTSQETQYF.

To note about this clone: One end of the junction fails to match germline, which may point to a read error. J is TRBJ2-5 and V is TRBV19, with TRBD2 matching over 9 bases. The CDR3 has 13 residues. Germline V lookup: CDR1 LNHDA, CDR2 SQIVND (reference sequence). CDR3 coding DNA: TGTGCCAGTAGGATAGCGGGAGTAGAGACCCAGTACTTC. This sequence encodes CASRIAGVETQYF.

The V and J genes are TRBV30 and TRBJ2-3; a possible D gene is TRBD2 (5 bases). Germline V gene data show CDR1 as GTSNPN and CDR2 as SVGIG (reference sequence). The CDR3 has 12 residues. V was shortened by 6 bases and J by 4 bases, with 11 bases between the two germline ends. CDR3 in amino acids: CACLGKPDTQYF. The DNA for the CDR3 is TGTGCCTGTCTCGGGAAGCCAGATACGCAGTATTTT. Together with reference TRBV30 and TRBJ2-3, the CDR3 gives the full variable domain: SQTIHQWPATLVQPVGSPLSLECTVEGTSNPNLYWYRQAAGRGLQLLFYSVGIGQISSEVPQNLSASRPQDRQFILSSKKLLLSDSGFYLCACLGKPDTQYFGPGTRLTVL.

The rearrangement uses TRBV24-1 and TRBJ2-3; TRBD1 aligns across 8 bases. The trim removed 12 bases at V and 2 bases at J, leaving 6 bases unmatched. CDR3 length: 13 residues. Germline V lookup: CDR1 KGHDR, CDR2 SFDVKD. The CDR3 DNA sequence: TGTGCCGCAGGACAGGGCCACACAGATACGCAGTATTTT. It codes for CAAGQGHTDTQYF.

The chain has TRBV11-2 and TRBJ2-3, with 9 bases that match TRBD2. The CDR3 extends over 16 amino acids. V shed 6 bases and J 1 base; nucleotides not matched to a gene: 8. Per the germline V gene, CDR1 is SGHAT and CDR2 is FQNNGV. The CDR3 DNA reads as TGTGCCAGCAGAGGCCAGCGGGGGGTCCGCACAGATACGCAGTATTTT. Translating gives CASRGQRGVRTDTQYF. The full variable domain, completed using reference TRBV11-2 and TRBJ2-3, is EAGVAQSPRYKIIEKRQSVAFWCNPISGHATLYWYQQILGQGPKLLIQFQNNGVVDDSQLPKDRFSAERLKGVDSTLKIQPAKLEDSAVYLCASRGQRGVRTDTQYFGPGTRLTVL.

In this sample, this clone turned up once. This CDR3 reads CASSLVMGQGGHEQYF. CDR3 nucleotide sequence: TGTGCCAGCAGCTTAGTAATGGGACAGGGTGGCCACGAGCAGTACTTC. The V call is TRBV7-6, the J call TRBJ2-7; 9 bases fit TRBD1. The germline V gene has CDR1 SGHVS and CDR2 FNYEAQ. The V gene end was trimmed by 1 base and the J gene end by 5 bases; junction bases not matched to a gene: 9. The length of the CDR3 is 16 residues.

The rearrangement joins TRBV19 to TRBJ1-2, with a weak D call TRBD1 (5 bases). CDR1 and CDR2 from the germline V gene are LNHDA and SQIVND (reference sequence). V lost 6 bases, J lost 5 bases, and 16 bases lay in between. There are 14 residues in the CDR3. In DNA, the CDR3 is TGTGCCAGTAGGTTACAGGAGATTGGGTATGGCTACACCTTC. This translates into CASRLQEIGYGYTF.

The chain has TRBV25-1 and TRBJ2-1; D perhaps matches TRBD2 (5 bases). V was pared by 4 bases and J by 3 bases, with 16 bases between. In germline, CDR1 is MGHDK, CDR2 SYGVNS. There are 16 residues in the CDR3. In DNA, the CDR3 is TGTGCCAGCAGTGCAACCTCCTCGGGAAGCTACAATGAGCAGTTCTTC. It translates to CASSATSSGSYNEQFF.

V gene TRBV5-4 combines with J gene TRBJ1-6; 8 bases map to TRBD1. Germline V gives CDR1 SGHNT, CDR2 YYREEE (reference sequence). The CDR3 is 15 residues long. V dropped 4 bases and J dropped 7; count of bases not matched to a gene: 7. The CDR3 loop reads CASSVGQGGNSPLHF. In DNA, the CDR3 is TGTGCCAGCAGCGTAGGACAGGGAGGCAATTCACCCCTCCACTTT.

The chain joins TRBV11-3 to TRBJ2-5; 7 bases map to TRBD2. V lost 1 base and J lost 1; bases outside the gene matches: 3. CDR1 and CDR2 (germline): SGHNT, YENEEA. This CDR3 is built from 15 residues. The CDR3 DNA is TGTGCCAGCAGCTTAGCGGGAGGTATCCAAGAGACCCAGTACTTC. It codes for CASSLAGGIQETQYF.

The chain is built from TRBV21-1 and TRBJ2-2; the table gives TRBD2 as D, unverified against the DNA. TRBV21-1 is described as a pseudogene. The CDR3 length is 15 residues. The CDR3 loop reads CASSKRRRGTGELFF. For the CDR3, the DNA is TGTGCCAGCAGCAAAAGGCGGAGGGGCACCGGGGAGCTGTTTTTT.

CDR3 bases: TGTGCCAGTACCGGTGGAGGACAGGGGGTCGTGGGCAATCAGCCCCAGCATTTT. It codes for CASTGGGQGVVGNQPQHF. This chain links TRBV19 with TRBJ1-5; 10 bases map to TRBD1. Germline V gene sequence: CDR1 LNHDA, CDR2 SQIVND (reference sequence). Losses at the gene ends were 7 bases for V and 2 bases for J; bases not matched to a gene: 14. CDR3 length: 18 amino acids.

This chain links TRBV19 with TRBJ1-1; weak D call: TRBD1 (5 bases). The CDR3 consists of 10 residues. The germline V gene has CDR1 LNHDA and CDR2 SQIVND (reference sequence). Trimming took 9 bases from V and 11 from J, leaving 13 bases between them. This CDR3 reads CASAGEWAFF. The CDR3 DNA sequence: TGTGCCAGCGCGGGGGAGTGGGCTTTCTTT.

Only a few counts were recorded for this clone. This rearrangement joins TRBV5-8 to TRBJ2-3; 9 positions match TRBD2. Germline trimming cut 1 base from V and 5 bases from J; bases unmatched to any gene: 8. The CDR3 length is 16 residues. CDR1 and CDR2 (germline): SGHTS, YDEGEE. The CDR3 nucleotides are TGTGCCAGCAGCTTGAATTTCGGCGGGGGGGTAGATACGCAGTATTTT. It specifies CASSLNFGGGVDTQYF.

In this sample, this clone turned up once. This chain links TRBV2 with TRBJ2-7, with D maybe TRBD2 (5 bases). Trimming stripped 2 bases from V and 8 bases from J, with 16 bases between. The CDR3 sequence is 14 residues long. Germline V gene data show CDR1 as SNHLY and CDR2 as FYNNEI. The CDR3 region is CASSEHSEAVKQYF. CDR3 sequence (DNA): TGTGCCAGCAGTGAACACTCGGAGGCCGTGAAGCAGTACTTC.

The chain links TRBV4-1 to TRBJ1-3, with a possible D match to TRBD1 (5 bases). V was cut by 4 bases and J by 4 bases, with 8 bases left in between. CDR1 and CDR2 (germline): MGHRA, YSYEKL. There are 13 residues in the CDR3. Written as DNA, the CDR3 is TGCGCCAGCAGCCTCGGACAAGGAAACACCATATATTTT. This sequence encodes CASSLGQGNTIYF.

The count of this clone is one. The CDR3 spells CASSPGETQYF. The CDR3 DNA sequence: TGTGCCAGCAGCCCAGGCGAGACCCAGTACTTC. This sequence joins TRBV11-2 and TRBJ2-5, with D unclear. Per the germline V gene, CDR1 is SGHAT and CDR2 is FQNNGV. The V and J ends lost 5 bases and 5 bases respectively, with 6 bases between them. CDR3 length equals 11 residues.

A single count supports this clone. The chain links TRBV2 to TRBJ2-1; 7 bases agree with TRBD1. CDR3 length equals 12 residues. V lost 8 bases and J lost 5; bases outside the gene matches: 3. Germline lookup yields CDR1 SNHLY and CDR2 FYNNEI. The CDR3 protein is CASRDRDNEQFF. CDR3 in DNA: TGTGCCAGCCGAGACAGGGACAATGAGCAGTTCTTC.

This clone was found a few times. CDR3 region: CASSLALAGGNEQFF. CDR3 coding DNA: TGCGCCAGCAGCTTGGCACTAGCGGGGGGGAATGAGCAGTTCTTC. The rearrangement uses TRBV5-1 and TRBJ2-1, with 13 positions matching TRBD2. CDR1 and CDR2 from the germline V gene are SGHRS and YFSETQ. This CDR3 is 15 amino acids long. With V trimmed by 0 bases and J by 7 bases, 1 base remained unmatched. Complete variable domain (other parts from reference TRBV5-1 and TRBJ2-1): KAGVTQTPRYLIKTRGQQVTLSCSPISGHRSVSWYQQTPGQGLQFLFEYFSETQRNKGNFPGRFSGRQFSNSRSEMNVSTLELGDSALYLCASSLALAGGNEQFFGPGTRLTVL.